The 31 T cell receptor beta chains below all came from one sample that was sequenced in a study of OX40 agonist ivuxolimab in advanced cancers. Receptor amplification or capture employed the immunoSEQ multiplex PCR assay. The clones in this table, taken by TCRdb from immuneACCESS, are in-frame only. Not every clone is retained; where verified, under half of the shortfall comes from an unresolved V gene, and the cause of the rest is unknown. The sample data list about 64,000 clones, and roughly 87% of these were observed just once. The ten largest clonotypes hold approximately 2.5% of the sample. Here the sequenced sample was CD4+ or CD8+ T cells sorted from blood, taken in a trial of the OX40 agonist ivuxolimab. The receptors were sampled from an adult with an advanced solid tumor such as melanoma, head and neck, liver or kidney cancer.

This chain uses TRBV7-2 with TRBJ2-2; 7 bases fit TRBD2. This CDR3 region has 13 residues. In germline, CDR1 is SGHTA, CDR2 FQGNSA. V was pared by 3 bases and J by 7 bases, with 2 bases of the junction left unmatched. Here the CDR3 DNA reads TGTGCCAGCAGCTTCCTAGCGGTCGGGGAGCTGTTTTTT. Protein sequence: CASSFLAVGELFF.

The chain links TRBV18 to TRBJ1-2, with D possibly TRBD1 on 5 matching bases. The CDR3 is 13 residues long. Looked up from germline, CDR1 is KGHSH and CDR2 is LQKENI. Trimming stripped 6 bases from V and 6 bases from J, with 14 bases between. The CDR3 nucleotides read TGTGCCAGCTCGCGGGACGGAGAACATGGCTACACCTTC. Translation: CASSRDGEHGYTF.

The V call is TRBV2, the J call TRBJ2-3; no firm D call. Germline CDR1 is SNHLY and CDR2 is FYNNEI. V was pared by 6 bases and J by 0 bases, with 13 bases between. The CDR3 covers 15 residues. In DNA form, the CDR3 reads TGTGCCAGCAGCAAGGATAGCCCAAGCACAGATACGCAGTATTTT. It is translated as CASSKDSPSTDTQYF. Drawing the rest from reference TRBV2 and TRBJ2-3, the complete variable domain is EPEVTQTPSHQVTQMGQEVILRCVPISNHLYFYWYRQILGQKVEFLVSFYNNEISEKSEIFDDQFSVERPDGSNFTLKIRSTKLEDSAMYFCASSKDSPSTDTQYFGPGTRLTVL.

V gene TRBV27 combines with J gene TRBJ2-1; D is uncertain. V was clipped by 4 bases and J by 6 bases, with 16 bases between them. The CDR3 covers 15 residues. Germline CDR1 reads MNHEY; CDR2 reads SMNVEV (reference sequence). The CDR3 region is CASSYASSNANEQFF. CDR3 in DNA: TGTGCCAGCAGTTATGCCTCGTCCAATGCCAATGAGCAGTTCTTC.

The rearrangement uses TRBV6-6 and TRBJ2-7, with unresolved D. The V gene lost 0 bases and the J gene lost 0 bases, with 6 bases spanning the gap. Germline CDR1 is MNHNY and CDR2 is SVGAGI (reference sequence). The CDR3 sequence is 14 residues long. CDR3 DNA sequence: TGTGCCAGCAGTTACTCCCAGAGCTCCTACGAGCAGTACTTC. Translated: CASSYSQSSYEQYF.

The chain recombines TRBV4-3 with TRBJ2-3; TRBD2 matches 14 bases. V gave up 5 bases and J gave up 5 bases; unmatched junction bases: 6. Germline V lookup: CDR1 LGHNA, CDR2 YSLEER. CDR3 length equals 16 residues. The CDR3, as DNA: TGCGCCAGCAGCGAACATGGACTAGCGGGAGGAGATACGCAGTATTTT. Protein: CASSEHGLAGGDTQYF.

The chain links TRBV18 to TRBJ1-5; D is uncertain. V was pared by 2 bases and J by 7 bases, with 15 bases between. The CDR3 sequence is 15 residues long. Germline CDR1 reads KGHSH; CDR2 reads LQKENI. DNA for the CDR3: TGTGCCAGCTCACCAGGGAACAGACAAAGACAGCCCCAGCATTTT. Residues: CASSPGNRQRQPQHF.

The chain has TRBV11-2 and TRBJ1-6; TRBD1 matches 7 bases. The CDR3 is 15 amino acids. Germline values: CDR1 SGHAT, CDR2 FQNNGV. The V segment lost 6 bases and the J segment 5 bases; nucleotides outside the gene matches: 7. The CDR3: CASRYRTGNNSPLHF. CDR3 bases: TGTGCCAGCAGGTATCGGACAGGAAATAATTCACCCCTCCACTTT.

The chain couples TRBV11-1 to TRBJ2-3; 8 bases fit TRBD1. The CDR3 contains 15 residues. Trimming removed 5 bases from V and 0 bases from J; junction bases left unmatched: 4. Germline CDR1 reads SGHAT; CDR2 reads FQDESV (reference sequence). The DNA for the CDR3 is TGTGCCAGCAGCCAATACAGGGGGAGCACAGATACGCAGTATTTT. Its protein product is CASSQYRGSTDTQYF.

The gene calls are TRBV18 and TRBJ1-3, with D uncertain. CDR1 is KGHSH and CDR2 is LQKENI in the germline V gene. The length of the CDR3 is 13 residues. V was pared by 4 bases and J by 6 bases, with 10 bases between. As DNA, the CDR3 is TGTGCCAGCTCACTGGACCCCGTAAACACCATATATTTT. This codes for CASSLDPVNTIYF.

V gene TRBV28 combines with J gene TRBJ2-7; possible D gene TRBD1, 8 bases. This CDR3 spans 16 amino acids. V dropped 3 bases and J dropped 5 bases, with 20 bases sitting between them. Germline V lookup: CDR1 MDHEN, CDR2 SYDVKM. CDR3 sequence (DNA): TGTGCCAGCAGTTTTTTGGCACAGGGGGGGGGAGACGAGCAGTACTTC. This codes for CASSFLAQGGGDEQYF. Combining the CDR3 with reference TRBV28 and TRBJ2-7 gives the whole variable domain DVKVTQSSRYLVKRTGEKVFLECVQDMDHENMFWYRQDPGLGLRLIYFSYDVKMKEKGDIPEGYSVSREKKERFSLILESASTNQTSMYLCASSFLAQGGGDEQYFGPGTRLTVT.

The chain recombines TRBV30 with TRBJ2-1, with unresolved D. V lost 2 bases to trimming and J lost 7 bases, with 6 bases between them. The CDR3 is made up of 11 amino acids. Germline V gives CDR1 GTSNPN, CDR2 SVGIG (reference sequence). As DNA, the CDR3 is TGTGCCTGGAGTTTGGGGAATGAGCAGTTCTTC. Protein sequence: CAWSLGNEQFF.

DNA for the CDR3: TGTGCCAGTAGTATAGAGGTCACTAGCGGGACCTCCTACGAGCAGTACTTC. It encodes CASSIEVTSGTSYEQYF. This rearrangement joins TRBV19 to TRBJ2-7; 10 bases line up with TRBD2. Germline CDR1 reads LNHDA; CDR2 reads SQIVND (reference sequence). This CDR3 comprises 17 residues. The junction had 5 bases not matched to a gene; V was cut back by 0 bases and J by 0 bases.

This chain uses TRBV18 with TRBJ2-7; TRBD2 aligns across 12 bases. Germline CDR1 and CDR2: KGHSH and LQKENI. CDR3 length equals 17 residues. The trim removed 4 bases at V and 0 bases at J, leaving 7 bases unmatched. DNA for the CDR3: TGTGCCAGCTCACGTGGACTAGCGGGGACGAGCTCCTACGAGCAGTACTTC. Translated, it gives CASSRGLAGTSSYEQYF.

This clone was detected a few times. The chain carries TRBV29-1 and TRBJ1-1; no clear D gene. This CDR3 is built from 12 residues. V lost 2 bases, J lost 0 bases, and 4 bases lay in between. CDR1 is SQVTM, CDR2 ANQGSEA, per germline. The CDR3 nucleotides are TGCAGCGTTGAAAGGGTGAACACTGAAGCTTTCTTT. Its translation: CSVERVNTEAFF.

J is TRBJ2-1 and V is TRBV5-4; 11 nucleotides line up with TRBD1. The germline V gene encodes CDR1 SGHNT and CDR2 YYREEE (reference sequence). CDR3 size: 14 residues. Trimming at V came to 5 bases and at J to 4 bases, leaving 2 bases not matched to a gene. The DNA for the CDR3 is TGTGCCAGCAGGGGGACAGGGGGATACAATGAGCAGTTCTTC. This translates into CASRGTGGYNEQFF. Full variable domain (missing parts from reference TRBV5-4 and TRBJ2-1): ETGVTQSPTHLIKTRGQQVTLRCSSQSGHNTVSWYQQALGQGPQFIFQYYREEENGRGNFPPRFSGLQFPNYSSELNVNALELDDSALYLCASRGTGGYNEQFFGPGTRLTVL.

V usage is TRBV2 and J usage is TRBJ2-7, with 7 bases lining up with TRBD1. This CDR3 region has 15 residues. CDR1 and CDR2 from the germline V gene are SNHLY and FYNNEI. V shed 5 bases, J shed 3 bases, and the junction held 10 bases outside the gene matches. CDR3 sequence: CASSRTGTANYEQYF. DNA of the CDR3: TGTGCCAGCAGTAGAACCGGGACAGCAAACTACGAGCAGTACTTC.

The chain couples TRBV7-2 to TRBJ2-4; 7 nucleotides agree with TRBD1. CDR3 length: 15 residues. Germline V gene sequence: CDR1 SGHTA, CDR2 FQGNSA. V was pared by 0 bases and J by 5 bases, with 4 bases of the junction left unmatched. CDR3 coding DNA: TGTGCCAGCAGCTTAGCGACAGGGTCCCAAAACATTCAGTACTTC. Its translation is CASSLATGSQNIQYF.

The chain has TRBV5-4 and TRBJ1-2; D perhaps matches TRBD1 (5 bases). Germline assignment: CDR1 SGHNT and CDR2 YYREEE (reference sequence). V was shortened by 1 base and J by 4 bases, with 8 bases between the two germline ends. The CDR3 contains 13 residues. The CDR3 nucleotides are TGTGCCAGCAGCTTGTTCCAGGGCTATGGCTACACCTTC. It encodes CASSLFQGYGYTF.

This clone was recorded a few times. The genes are TRBV7-9 and TRBJ1-1, with D unresolved. This CDR3 is built from 12 residues. The V end lost 7 bases, the J end lost 4 bases, and 10 bases lay between the germline ends. CDR1 and CDR2 (germline): SEHNR, FQNEAQ (reference sequence). The CDR3, as DNA: TGTGCCAGCAAAGGGCGAAGCACTGAAGCTTTCTTT. Encoded protein: CASKGRSTEAFF.

The chain combines TRBV5-1 with TRBJ2-1; no reliable D call. From germline, CDR1 is SGHRS and CDR2 YFSETQ. Trimming stripped 1 base from V and 6 bases from J, with 11 bases between. The CDR3 consists of 14 residues. This CDR3 is CASSLTASINEQFF. Here the CDR3 DNA reads TGCGCCAGCAGCTTGACGGCTAGTATCAATGAGCAGTTCTTC.

The J gene is TRBJ2-7, the V gene TRBV18; the D gene is possibly TRBD1 (5 bases). V gave up 6 bases and J gave up 4 bases, with 13 bases separating them. The CDR3 is 13 residues long. CDR1 is KGHSH, CDR2 LQKENI, per germline. Written as DNA, the CDR3 is TGTGCCAGCTCTCCTGAATCAGGGTACGAGCAGTACTTC. It is translated as CASSPESGYEQYF.

The rearrangement joins TRBV9 to TRBJ1-1; D perhaps matches TRBD1 (6 bases). The length of the CDR3 is 15 residues. V was cut by 0 bases and J by 1 base, with 10 bases left in between. Germline CDR1 is SGDLS and CDR2 is YYNGEE. As DNA, the CDR3 is TGTGCCAGCAGCGTAGGGGGGCAGCCGAACACTGAAGCTTTCTTT. This encodes CASSVGGQPNTEAFF.

The chain links TRBV5-5 to TRBJ2-7, with 8 nucleotides matching TRBD1. Germline V gene sequence: CDR1 SGHKS, CDR2 YYEKEE (reference sequence). This CDR3 is built from 14 residues. Losses at the gene ends were 4 bases for V and 3 bases for J; bases not matched to a gene: 6. The CDR3 here is CASSAGTGIYEQYF. CDR3 DNA: TGTGCCAGCAGCGCGGGGACAGGTATCTACGAGCAGTACTTC. Full variable domain (missing parts from reference TRBV5-5 and TRBJ2-7): DAGVTQSPTHLIKTRGQQVTLRCSPISGHKSVSWYQQVLGQGPQFIFQYYEKEERGRGNFPDRFSARQFPNYSSELNVNALLLGDSALYLCASSAGTGIYEQYFGPGTRLTVT.

V is TRBV5-4 and J is TRBJ2-3, with 10 bases matching TRBD2. The CDR3 consists of 18 residues. In germline, CDR1 is SGHNT, CDR2 YYREEE (reference sequence). Trimming at V came to 5 bases and at J to 0 bases, leaving 12 bases not matched to a gene. The CDR3 region is CASSPGGTSAFSTDTQYF. Written as DNA, the CDR3 is TGTGCCAGCAGTCCCGGCGGGACTAGCGCCTTCAGCACAGATACGCAGTATTTT.

The V and J genes are TRBV6-1 and TRBJ2-3; D gene unclear. With 1 base removed from V and 1 base from J, the gap between germline ends came to 3 bases. CDR3 length equals 13 residues. Per germline, CDR1 MNHNS and CDR2 SASEGT. The CDR3 nucleotides are TGTGCCAGCAGTGAAGGGGGCACAGATACGCAGTATTTT. It codes for CASSEGGTDTQYF.

J is TRBJ2-1 and V is TRBV29-1; the D gene is possibly TRBD2 (5 bases). V was trimmed by 2 bases and J by 6 bases, leaving 11 bases between them. Germline-derived CDR1 and CDR2 are SQVTM and ANQGSEA. The CDR3 consists of 13 residues. CDR3 sequence reads: CSVEISGLNEQFF. In DNA form, the CDR3 reads TGCAGCGTTGAAATTTCCGGACTCAATGAGCAGTTCTTC.

The chain links TRBV6-6 to TRBJ2-6; D uncertain. The germline V gene encodes CDR1 MNHNY and CDR2 SVGAGI (reference sequence). This CDR3 is 13 amino acids long. The V and J ends lost 7 bases and 2 bases respectively, with 6 bases between them. The CDR3 protein is CASNSPGANVLTF. The CDR3 nucleotides read TGTGCCAGCAACAGTCCTGGGGCCAACGTCCTGACTTTC.

The chain joins TRBV29-1 to TRBJ2-5; 7 nucleotides match TRBD2. Unmatched junction bases numbered 12, after V lost 7 bases and J lost 10 bases. The V gene's germline CDR1 is SQVTM and CDR2 ANQGSEA. The CDR3 consists of 12 residues. The CDR3: CSAAGGGRDQYF. The CDR3 DNA is TGCAGCGCCGCCGGGGGAGGGCGCGACCAGTACTTC. Combining the CDR3 with reference TRBV29-1 and TRBJ2-5 gives the whole variable domain SAVISQKPSRDICQRGTSLTIQCQVDSQVTMMFWYRQQPGQSLTLIATANQGSEATYESGFVIDKFPISRPNLTFSTLTVSNMSPEDSSIYLCSAAGGGRDQYFGPGTRLLVL.

This chain uses TRBV29-1 with TRBJ1-2; 8 nucleotides agree with TRBD1. Germline V gene sequence: CDR1 SQVTM, CDR2 ANQGSEA. This CDR3 is built from 13 residues. Trimming at V came to 5 bases and at J to 2 bases, leaving 4 bases not matched to a gene. The CDR3 sequence: CSVPDRENYGYTF. For the CDR3, the DNA is TGCAGCGTTCCGGACAGGGAAAACTATGGCTACACCTTC.

The chain combines TRBV28 with TRBJ2-5; 8 bases line up with TRBD1. Per the germline V gene, CDR1 is MDHEN and CDR2 is SYDVKM. The CDR3 is 13 residues long. V gave up 8 bases and J gave up 5 bases; unmatched junction bases: 7. The CDR3 nucleotides read TGTGCCAGCCATACAGGGGGAAAGGAGACCCAGTACTTC. The encoded protein is CASHTGGKETQYF.